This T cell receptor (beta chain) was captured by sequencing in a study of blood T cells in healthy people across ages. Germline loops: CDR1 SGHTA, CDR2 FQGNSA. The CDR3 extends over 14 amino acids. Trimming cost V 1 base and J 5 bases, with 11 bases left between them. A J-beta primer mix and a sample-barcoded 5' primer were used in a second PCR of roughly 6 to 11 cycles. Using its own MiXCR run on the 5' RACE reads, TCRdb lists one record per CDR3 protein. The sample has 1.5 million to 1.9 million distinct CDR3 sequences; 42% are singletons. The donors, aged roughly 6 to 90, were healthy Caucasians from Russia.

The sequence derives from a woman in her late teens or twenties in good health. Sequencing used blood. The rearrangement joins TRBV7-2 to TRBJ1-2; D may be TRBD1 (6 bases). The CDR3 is CASSLDEGGYGYTF. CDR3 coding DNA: TGTGCCAGCAGCTTAGATGAAGGGGGTTATGGCTACACCTTC.